This T cell receptor (beta chain) was captured in a study of neurological immune-mediated disorders (dated by TCRdb to between 2018 and 2021). About the full investigation: Using UMI-based sequencing, the study compared peripheral blood TCR-beta repertoires from patients with HTLV-I-associated myelopathy (HAM/TSP), patients with multiple sclerosis, and healthy controls. Alongside PBMC samples, the set of about 100 TCR-beta libraries contained longitudinal samples, technical triplicates, and paired CD4+ and CD8+ T-cell subsets that had been sorted. Technical triplicate libraries were sequenced so that the variability in frequency of each individual clone could be precisely calculated. Of the 70 or so subjects in the cohort, about 14 were HAM/TSP patients, some 35 were multiple sclerosis patients, and some 20 were healthy controls.

V loses 5 bases of germline sequence and J loses 1 base, and the interval between the two ends is 8 bases. Reading from cysteine to phenylalanine, the CDR3 counts 13 amino acids. Of the read, only the CDR3 DNA is kept; its 39 bases are in frame from base 1. The CDR1 and CDR2 encoded by the germline V gene are SGHTA and FQGTGA. Interpreted using the paper, the time point label stands for: technical triplicate 2. For the sorted-subset TCR libraries, the starting material was roughly 1 million sorted CD4+ or CD8+ T cells. Peripheral blood was subjected to Ficoll-Hypaque density gradient centrifugation to isolate PBMCs, which were then cryopreserved in liquid nitrogen. The study also sequenced paired sorted CD4+ and CD8+ subsets from healthy controls, HAM/TSP patients and MS patients. cDNA was synthesized by template-switch 5'RACE using a primer with a 10-nucleotide random unique molecular identifier that tagged each TCR transcript. Each sequencing run produced over 200 million TCR-beta sequences covering 15-18 subjects. The RNeasy kit was used to extract total RNA. The KAPA Real-time Library Amplification kit was used to amplify TCR-beta VDJ regions with primers for the TCR constant region and the 5'RACE anchor. A first PCR added sample indexes and Illumina adaptors, and a second PCR then raised library yield. After Ampure bead purification, the TCR product of roughly 650 bp was size-selected on a 2% E-gel SizeSelection system. Before pooling, library quality was assessed on a Bioanalyzer, concentration was determined with Qubit, and library quantification was performed with the Kapa Library Quantification kit. Libraries were sequenced paired-end 2 x 150 bp on an Illumina HiSeq 2500. To increase sequence diversity, 25-30% phiX was spiked into each library pool. In the source study's methods: Quality-filtered reads were processed with the UMI-based MiGEC pipeline, and over 90% of raw TCR sequences were removed by the MiGEC pipeline during error correction. IMGT germline references were used for aligning VDJ genes, and each clonotype was defined as a unique CDR3 amino acid sequence together with its V-J genes. Clonal expansion, Shannon diversity and CDR3 relatedness were evaluated with VDJtools (CalcPairwiseDistances, ClusterSamples), while phylogenetic trees were built in CLCbio workbench. Using coefficient-of-variation modelling across technical triplicates, the study counted a clone as expanded if it had at least 8 unique UMIs. TCRdb reanalyzed the raw reads on its own, using fastp at Q25 for trimming and MiXCR for clone calling, and kept in-frame beta chains. Entries are consolidated by CDR3 protein sequence, retaining the most common genes and DNA. The V and J calls here are based on TCRdb, not the publication. The sample table records more than 30,000 distinct CDR3 sequences; roughly 14% of these occur just once. The ten largest clones represent more than 4.5% of the sample.

There are many counts of this clonotype. The antigen it recognizes is unknown. Base qualities are not at hand, and no much larger clone is one base apart. Overall study outcomes, separate from this receptor: No identical CDR3 amino acid sequences were found to be shared among expanded clones across subjects, suggesting that TCR-beta repertoires were private in all groups. TCR clonal expansion was highest in HAM/TSP patients and lowest in MS patients, with MS patients falling below even healthy controls.

The source material was CD4+ T cells from blood. The receptor was derived from a female donor with HTLV-1-associated myelopathy (HAM/TSP). Recombination connected TRBV7-3 to TRBJ1-1, with the D segment identity uncertain. The CDR3 loop reads CASSVGPNTEAFF. The nucleotide sequence reads as follows: TGTGCCAGCAGCGTCGGCCCGAACACTGAAGCTTTCTTT.